Listed below are T cell receptor beta chains from one sample, sequenced in a study of Graves' ophthalmopathy and Graves' hyperthyroidism. MiXCR, applied by TCRdb to the multiplex PCR reads, yields one record per CDR3 protein. The sample lists just over 400,000 distinct CDR3 sequences; roughly 20% were seen once. Sequencing used peripheral blood. These receptors were taken from a woman in her late teens or twenties with stable Graves' hyperthyroidism. CDR3s include the opening cysteine and the closing phenylalanine or tryptophan. A D gene is named only where the DNA matches it firmly. A row's size may be missing; if present it is once, few, many or a size class.

D	V	J	size	CDR3	DNA
TRBD1	TRBV6-2/TRBV6-3	TRBJ2-7	many	CASSTTGQGPTYEQYF	TGTGCCAGCAGTACCACGGGACAGGGGCCTACCTACGAGCAGTACTTC
TRBD1	TRBV20-1	TRBJ1-5	many	CSARRGTGFNQPQHF	TGCAGTGCTAGACGAGGGACAGGATTCAATCAGCCCCAGCATTTT
-	TRBV30	TRBJ2-5	many	CAWRPGPEETQYF	TGTGCCTGGCGACCGGGGCCCGAAGAGACCCAGTACTTC
-	TRBV28	TRBJ2-2	many	CASRGPLNTGELFF	TGTGCCAGCAGGGGACCGTTGAACACCGGGGAGCTGTTTTTT
-	TRBV11-2	TRBJ2-7	many	CASSPPGGGTHSYEQYF	TGTGCCAGCAGCCCACCTGGGGGCGGGACTCACTCCTACGAGCAGTACTTC
-	TRBV30	TRBJ2-7	few	CAWRDWRLRGYEQYF	TGTGCCTGGAGAGACTGGAGACTCCGGGGCTACGAGCAGTACTTC
-	TRBV20-1	TRBJ1-1	-	CGGRHANTEAFF	TGCGGGGGCCGCCACGCGAACACTGAAGCTTTCTTT
-	TRBV6-2/TRBV6-3	TRBJ1-5	many	CASVGAGDQPQHF	TGTGCCAGCGTGGGTGCCGGGGATCAGCCCCAGCATTTT
-	TRBV7-8	TRBJ2-5	few	CASSYKVGLETQYF	TGTGCCAGCAGCTACAAGGTGGGGTTGGAGACCCAGTACTTC
-	TRBV11-2	TRBJ2-2	many	CASLGKNTGELFF	TGTGCCAGCCTTGGCAAGAACACCGGGGAGCTGTTTTTT
-	TRBV2	TRBJ2-5	many	CASSALGSETQYF	TGTGCCAGCAGTGCCCTCGGGAGTGAGACCCAGTACTTC
-	TRBV25-1	TRBJ1-5	-	CASIARAQHF	TGTGCCAGCATAGCCCGTGCCCAGCATTTT
TRBD1	TRBV6-2/TRBV6-3	TRBJ2-5	-	CASRRGTGQETQYF	TGTGCCAGCAGACGGGGGACAGGCCAAGAGACCCAGTACTTC
-	TRBV6-2/TRBV6-3	TRBJ1-1	many	CASSYSEDRMYTEAFF	TGTGCCAGCAGTTACTCGGAGGACCGTATGTACACTGAAGCTTTCTTT
-	TRBV12-3/TRBV12-4	TRBJ1-6	-	CASSQGTGSPLHF	TGTGCCAGCAGTCAGGGTACAGGGTCACCCCTCCACTTT
-	TRBV6-1	TRBJ2-5	once	CASSLTVKETQYF	TGTGCCAGCAGTCTTACGGTTAAAGAGACCCAGTACTTC
-	TRBV4-1	TRBJ2-7	few	CASSPPAGEQYF	TGCGCCAGCAGCCCCCCCGCGGGAGAGCAGTACTTC
TRBD2	TRBV12-3/TRBV12-4	TRBJ2-5	many	CASSPSGKETQYF	TGTGCCAGCAGCCCCAGCGGGAAAGAGACCCAGTACTTC
TRBD1	TRBV10-3	TRBJ1-5	many	CAISSSGQGLMPQHF	TGTGCCATCAGTTCCTCGGGACAGGGCCTAATGCCCCAGCATTTT
TRBD1	TRBV5-1	TRBJ1-1	many	CASRTGTGDLAFF	TGCGCCAGCAGGACCGGGACAGGGGACTTGGCTTTCTTT
-	TRBV20-1	TRBJ1-1	many	CSASGRAEAFF	TGCAGTGCCTCAGGGAGGGCTGAAGCTTTCTTT
-	TRBV18	TRBJ1-1	few	CASSPRHPWNTEAFF	TGTGCCAGCTCACCAAGACACCCTTGGAACACTGAAGCTTTCTTT
TRBD1	TRBV4-2	TRBJ2-7	many	CASSTTGGFYEQYF	TGTGCCAGCAGCACGACAGGGGGCTTTTACGAGCAGTACTTC
-	TRBV29-1	TRBJ1-2	many	CSVRQEAANYGYTF	TGCAGCGTCAGACAGGAAGCGGCGAACTATGGCTACACCTTC
-	TRBV7-3	TRBJ2-2	-	CACSLMGSGTGELFF	TGTGCCTGCAGCTTAATGGGGTCGGGCACCGGGGAGCTGTTTTTT
TRBD2	TRBV30	TRBJ2-5	few	CARSVGAGGPEGTQYF	TGTGCCCGGAGTGTGGGAGCGGGAGGCCCAGAGGGGACCCAGTACTTC
-	TRBV10-3	TRBJ1-2	many	CAISGASGVGYGYTF	TGTGCCATCAGTGGTGCATCGGGGGTCGGATATGGCTACACCTTC
TRBD1	TRBV12-5	TRBJ2-7	many	CASVPRDSSYEQYF	TGTGCTAGTGTACCCCGGGACAGTTCCTACGAGCAGTACTTC